These 31 T cell receptor beta chains share one sample of origin, sequenced in a study of T cells in Graves' hyperthyroidism and ophthalmopathy. Amplified regions were TCR beta CDR3 sequences from RNA transcripts. First-round RT-PCR targeting the TCR CDR3 was performed with the HTBI primer set. TCRdb used MiXCR to reprocess the multiplex PCR reads, holding one entry per CDR3 protein. The sample lists about 420,000 distinct CDR3 sequences, approximately 15% occurring once. Material for sequencing was blood. The receptors were sampled from a woman in her late teens or twenties with Graves' hyperthyroidism.

This clonotype was seen a handful of times. The J gene is TRBJ1-1, the V gene TRBV7-9; TRBD1 agrees at 8 bases. Germline trimming cut 5 bases from V and 11 bases from J; bases unmatched to any gene: 13. Per the germline V gene, CDR1 is SEHNR and CDR2 is FQNEAQ (reference sequence). The length of the CDR3 is 14 residues. The CDR3 spells CASSLAGGEEGAFF. CDR3 in DNA: TGTGCCAGCAGCCTGGCAGGGGGCGAGGAAGGTGCTTTCTTT. The variable domain in full, with the rest retrieved from reference TRBV7-9 and TRBJ1-1, is DTGVSQNPRHKITKRGQNVTFRCDPISEHNRLYWYRQTLGQGPEFLTYFQNEAQLEKSRLLSDRFSAERPKGSFSTLEIQRTEQGDSAMYLCASSLAGGEEGAFFGQGTRLTVV.

This clonotype was seen ten or more times. The chain employs TRBV2 and TRBJ2-2; 7 bases map to TRBD1. Germline V gives CDR1 SNHLY, CDR2 FYNNEI. This CDR3 spans 15 amino acids. V lost 7 bases to trimming and J lost 4 bases; unmatched junction nucleotides: 9. CDR3 bases: TGTGCCAGCACGAATCCGGCAGGGGGCACCGGGGAGCTGTTTTTT. This codes for CASTNPAGGTGELFF.

Ten or more counts support this clonotype. The rearrangement uses TRBV28 and TRBJ1-4, with D uncertain. V gave up 2 bases and J gave up 0 bases, with 1 base separating them. This CDR3 spans 13 amino acids. Per the germline V gene, CDR1 is MDHEN and CDR2 is SYDVKM. CDR3 in DNA: TGTGCCAGCAGTTTAACAACTAATGAAAAACTGTTTTTT. Translated, it gives CASSLTTNEKLFF. Full variable domain (rest looked up from reference TRBV28 and TRBJ1-4): DVKVTQSSRYLVKRTGEKVFLECVQDMDHENMFWYRQDPGLGLRLIYFSYDVKMKEKGDIPEGYSVSREKKERFSLILESASTNQTSMYLCASSLTTNEKLFFGSGTQLSVL.

This clonotype was counted a few times. The CDR3 spells CASSSLAGGKNIQYF. The DNA of the CDR3 is TGTGCCAGCAGTAGTCTAGCGGGGGGAAAAAACATTCAGTACTTC. The chain is built from TRBV2 and TRBJ2-4, with TRBD2 matching 11 bases. Germline-derived CDR1 and CDR2 are SNHLY and FYNNEI. V shed 5 bases, J shed 4 bases, and the junction held 4 bases outside the gene matches. The CDR3 consists of 15 residues.

This clonotype was detected many times. The J gene is TRBJ1-4, the V gene TRBV2; tentative D call: TRBD1 (6 bases). Germline V gives CDR1 SNHLY, CDR2 FYNNEI. V was trimmed by 2 bases and J by 5 bases, leaving 12 bases between them. CDR3 length equals 15 residues. The CDR3 DNA follows: TGTGCCAGCAGTGAATATGGGACAAGAAATGAAAAACTGTTTTTT. Translating gives CASSEYGTRNEKLFF.

The chain carries TRBV19 and TRBJ2-1, with D maybe TRBD2 (6 bases). Deletions cut 5 bases from V and 5 bases from J, with 13 bases between. The CDR3 has 14 residues. Germline V gives CDR1 LNHDA, CDR2 SQIVND (reference sequence). CDR3 DNA sequence: TGTGCCAGTAGTTGGTTAGGAGGGCACAATGAGCAGTTCTTC. Its protein is CASSWLGGHNEQFF.

There are many counts of this clonotype. The J gene is TRBJ1-2, the V gene TRBV28, with D unclear. Germline V gene lookup returns CDR1 MDHEN and CDR2 SYDVKM. V shed 7 bases and J shed 1 base, with 13 bases lying between them. CDR3 length: 14 residues. This CDR3 reads CASIEGLGNYGYTF. The CDR3 nucleotides read TGTGCCAGCATCGAAGGGTTGGGTAACTATGGCTACACCTTC.

This clonotype was seen repeatedly, ten times or more. The V and J genes are TRBV27 and TRBJ2-7; D may be TRBD1 (5 bases). Trimming stripped 1 base from V and 3 bases from J, with 10 bases between. CDR3 size: 14 residues. Germline loops: CDR1 MNHEY, CDR2 SMNVEV (reference sequence). The CDR3, as DNA: TGTGCCAGCAGTTTATTTCCAGGGCACTACGAGCAGTACTTC. Encoded protein: CASSLFPGHYEQYF.

This clonotype has a count of ten or more. This sequence joins TRBV7-9 and TRBJ2-7; 8 bases agree with TRBD2. The J segment lost 3 bases and the V segment lost 3 bases, leaving 7 bases of the junction unmatched. CDR3 length: 15 amino acids. Germline-derived CDR1 and CDR2 are SEHNR and FQNEAQ (reference sequence). In nucleotides, the CDR3 is TGTGCCAGCAGCTTGTTGATAGCGGGGAACTACGAGCAGTACTTC. Its protein is CASSLLIAGNYEQYF.

This clonotype came up many times. The V gene is TRBV12-5, the J gene TRBJ2-1, with D maybe TRBD1 (5 bases). This CDR3 is 13 amino acids long. Germline V gene sequence: CDR1 LGHNT, CDR2 FRNRAP. Deletions cut 8 bases from V and 3 bases from J, with 11 bases between. DNA for the CDR3: TGTGCTAGTCGAAGGGGTCGCTACAATGAGCAGTTCTTC. Translated: CASRRGRYNEQFF.

This clonotype was observed many times. The V and J genes are TRBV5-1 and TRBJ2-3; 9 bases are a match to TRBD2. Germline trimming cut 7 bases from V and 6 bases from J; bases unmatched to any gene: 12. This CDR3 comprises 15 residues. CDR1 is SGHRS and CDR2 is YFSETQ in the germline V gene. The CDR3 loop is CASGKIAGEADTQYF. The CDR3 DNA reads TGCGCCAGCGGGAAGATAGCGGGAGAGGCTGATACGCAGTATTTT.

This clonotype appeared many times. The V and J genes are TRBV2 and TRBJ1-2; D remains ambiguous. The CDR3 is 14 residues long. The germline V and J ends were trimmed by 4 bases and 5 bases, with 14 bases remaining between them. CDR1 is SNHLY and CDR2 is FYNNEI in the germline V gene. The CDR3 reads CASSGPGFVYGYTF. The CDR3 nucleotides are TGTGCCAGCAGTGGCCCAGGTTTCGTGTATGGCTACACCTTC.

This clonotype was observed a handful of times. The chain combines TRBV4-3 with TRBJ2-1, with 13 positions matching TRBD2. Losses at the gene ends were 4 bases for V and 4 bases for J; bases not matched to a gene: 4. The CDR3 runs to 16 residues. The germline V gene encodes CDR1 LGHNA and CDR2 YSLEER. CDR3 bases: TGCGCCAGCAGCCCGGGACTAGCGGGGAAGTACAATGAGCAGTTCTTC. Amino acid sequence: CASSPGLAGKYNEQFF.

The table lists this clonotype with many counts. Written as DNA, the CDR3 is TGCGCCAGCAGCTCGGACGCGTTTCTGGGCGAGCAGTACTTC. It encodes CASSSDAFLGEQYF. This rearrangement joins TRBV5-1 to TRBJ2-7; D is unclear. The germline V gene has CDR1 SGHRS and CDR2 YFSETQ. The CDR3 loop spans 14 amino acids. V was shortened by 3 bases and J by 6 bases, with 16 bases between the two germline ends.

Notes on this clonotype: A read error may explain this, as a much larger clone is one base away. CDR3 DNA: TGTGCCCGGAGTGTACCGGGCTCCGTGGGGAGGAAGCAGTATTTT. As protein: CARSVPGSVGRKQYF. The chain uses TRBV30 and TRBJ2-3; tentative D call: TRBD2 (6 bases). Looked up from germline, CDR1 is GTSNPN and CDR2 is SVGIG (reference sequence). The CDR3 spans 15 residues.

This clonotype was picked up many times. The chain uses TRBV20-1 and TRBJ2-1; D is perhaps TRBD2 (6 bases). Germline V CDR1 and CDR2: DFQATT, SNEGSKA (reference sequence). The CDR3 is 15 amino acids. Trimming pared 7 bases from V and 9 bases from J, leaving 25 bases between. The CDR3 spells CSVLETGTFSGEQFF. The CDR3 nucleotides are TGCAGTGTGCTAGAGACCGGGACTTTTAGTGGTGAGCAGTTCTTC.

The V and J genes are TRBV6-1 and TRBJ2-1; D remains ambiguous. The length of the CDR3 is 14 residues. Trimming left V 5 bases short and J 6 bases short, with 14 bases between. Germline V gene sequence: CDR1 MNHNS, CDR2 SASEGT. CDR3 nucleotide sequence: TGTGCCAGCAGTTCCCGGATAACCCGCAATGAGCAGTTCTTC. Translated: CASSSRITRNEQFF.

V and J are TRBV24-1 and TRBJ2-2, with D perhaps matching TRBD2 (6 bases). This CDR3 has 16 residues. Germline lookup yields CDR1 KGHDR and CDR2 SFDVKD. Trimming removed 1 base from V and 5 bases from J, with 13 bases in between. As DNA, the CDR3 is TGTGCCACCAGTGATTTAGGAGGGGTCATAACCGGGGAGCTGTTTTTT. It yields the protein CATSDLGGVITGELFF.

At least ten counts were recorded for this clonotype. The V call is TRBV11-2, the J call TRBJ1-1; 7 bases are a match to TRBD1. This CDR3 is 15 amino acids long. Germline CDR1 is SGHAT and CDR2 is FQNNGV. V lost 4 bases and J lost 0; bases outside the gene matches: 5. The DNA for the CDR3 is TGTGCCAGCAGCTCCGGGACAGAAGTGAACACTGAAGCTTTCTTT. This translates into CASSSGTEVNTEAFF.

This clonotype showed up many times. The chain combines TRBV12-3 or TRBV12-4 with TRBJ1-4; TRBD1 agrees at 7 bases. CDR3 length: 14 amino acids. J gave up 4 bases and V 3 bases, and 2 bases lay outside the gene matches. CDR3 protein: CASSFGTVNEKLFF. The CDR3 coding sequence is TGTGCCAGCAGTTTTGGGACAGTTAATGAAAAACTGTTTTTT.

This clonotype came up a few times. DNA of the CDR3: TGTGCCAGCAGTGAGCCATACGAGCAGTACTTC. Protein product: CASSEPYEQYF. The rearrangement joins TRBV6-1 to TRBJ2-7; D gene unclear. Germline lookup yields CDR1 MNHNS and CDR2 SASEGT. The CDR3 totals 11 residues. V lost 3 bases, J lost 4 bases, and 4 bases lay in between.

Only one count was recorded for this clonotype. This chain links TRBV18 with TRBJ2-7; 11 bases fit TRBD1. Germline values: CDR1 KGHSH, CDR2 LQKENI. The length of the CDR3 is 15 residues. The J segment lost 3 bases and the V segment lost 4 bases, leaving 5 bases of the junction unmatched. The CDR3 protein is CASSRTGQGDYEQYF. The CDR3 DNA reads as TGTGCCAGCTCACGGACGGGACAGGGGGACTACGAGCAGTACTTC.

The V and J genes are TRBV7-9 and TRBJ2-1, with 8 bases matching TRBD2. CDR3 length equals 14 residues. V lost 0 bases, J lost 8 bases, and 3 bases stayed unmatched. Germline V CDR1 and CDR2: SEHNR, FQNEAQ (reference sequence). CDR3 in DNA: TGTGCCAGCAGCTTAGCCGGGGGGGATGATGAGCAGTTCTTC. This encodes CASSLAGGDDEQFF.

In nucleotides, the CDR3 is TGTGCCAGCTCACCAGCGACTAGCGGGAGGTTCTACGAGCAGTACTTC. Amino acids: CASSPATSGRFYEQYF. The chain combines TRBV18 with TRBJ2-7; 13 bases are a match to TRBD2. The length of the CDR3 is 16 residues. From germline, CDR1 is KGHSH and CDR2 LQKENI. J lost 3 bases, V lost 2 bases, and 4 bases had no gene match.

This clonotype occurred many times. CDR3 sequence reads: CASSWTTDTQYF. The CDR3 nucleotides are TGTGCCAGCAGCTGGACTACAGATACGCAGTATTTT. This chain uses TRBV7-8 with TRBJ2-3; D possibly corresponds to TRBD2 (5 bases). From germline, CDR1 is SGHVS and CDR2 FQNEAQ. The CDR3 is 12 residues long. Trimming left V 4 bases short and J 3 bases short, with 5 bases between.

In this sample, this clonotype turned up many times. The V and J genes are TRBV30 and TRBJ2-2; D not resolved. The germline V and J ends were trimmed by 0 bases and 6 bases, with 5 bases remaining between them. Germline CDR1 reads GTSNPN; CDR2 reads SVGIG (reference sequence). CDR3 length equals 12 residues. The CDR3 spells CAWSVVSGELFF. The CDR3 region has the DNA TGTGCCTGGAGTGTGGTGTCCGGGGAGCTGTTTTTT. Full variable domain (rest looked up from reference TRBV30 and TRBJ2-2): SQTIHQWPATLVQPVGSPLSLECTVEGTSNPNLYWYRQAAGRGLQLLFYSVGIGQISSEVPQNLSASRPQDRQFILSSKKLLLSDSGFYLCAWSVVSGELFFGEGSRLTVL.

CDR3 region: CASSRGGGRLADNEQFF. The CDR3 DNA sequence: TGTGCCAGCAGCAGGGGGGGGGGGCGACTAGCGGACAATGAGCAGTTCTTC. The chain couples TRBV3-1 to TRBJ2-1; 9 nucleotides match TRBD2. The CDR3 length is 17 residues. Germline V gives CDR1 LGHDT, CDR2 YNNKEL (reference sequence). Trimming at V came to 5 bases and at J to 5 bases, leaving 13 bases not matched to a gene.

In its sample, this clonotype was seen a few times. V gene TRBV4-1 combines with J gene TRBJ2-7, with D perhaps matching TRBD2 (6 bases). This CDR3 is built from 17 residues. Germline V gene lookup returns CDR1 MGHRA and CDR2 YSYEKL. Trimming pared 0 bases from V and 4 bases from J, leaving 19 bases between. The CDR3 bases are TGCGCCAGCAGCCAAGATCGGGTTAGCGGACAACTATACGAGCAGTACTTC. Residues: CASSQDRVSGQLYEQYF.

This clonotype was counted many times. V is TRBV7-2 and J is TRBJ2-7, with D possibly being TRBD1 (6 bases). This CDR3 is 15 amino acids long. Germline values: CDR1 SGHTA, CDR2 FQGNSA. The ends were cut back, 2 bases at V and 2 bases at J, with 13 bases in the middle. The CDR3 nucleotides are TGTGCCAGCAGCTTAACAGGGCCATCTGCCTACGAGCAGTACTTC. Translated: CASSLTGPSAYEQYF. Complete variable domain (other parts from reference TRBV7-2 and TRBJ2-7): GAGVSQSPSNKVTEKGKDVELRCDPISGHTALYWYRQSLGQGLEFLIYFQGNSAPDKSGLPSDRFSAERTGGSVSTLTIQRTQQEDSAVYLCASSLTGPSAYEQYFGPGTRLTVT.

The chain combines TRBV4-2 with TRBJ2-5; 8 bases match TRBD2. J lost 7 bases, V lost 4 bases, and 11 bases had no gene match. Germline CDR1 reads LGHNA; CDR2 reads YNFKEQ. CDR3 length: 15 amino acids. CDR3 sequence (DNA): TGTGCCAGCAGCCTCGACTCTAGCGGGCGGCGGACCCAGTACTTC. Protein: CASSLDSSGRRTQYF.

This clonotype was seen many times. The V gene is TRBV27, the J gene TRBJ1-2; D might be TRBD1 (5 bases). There are 14 residues in the CDR3. V lost 0 bases and J 3 bases, leaving 8 bases between the germline ends. Germline assignment: CDR1 MNHEY and CDR2 SMNVEV (reference sequence). As DNA, the CDR3 is TGTGCCAGCAGTTTATCGTGGGGGGACTATGGCTACACCTTC. It is translated as CASSLSWGDYGYTF.